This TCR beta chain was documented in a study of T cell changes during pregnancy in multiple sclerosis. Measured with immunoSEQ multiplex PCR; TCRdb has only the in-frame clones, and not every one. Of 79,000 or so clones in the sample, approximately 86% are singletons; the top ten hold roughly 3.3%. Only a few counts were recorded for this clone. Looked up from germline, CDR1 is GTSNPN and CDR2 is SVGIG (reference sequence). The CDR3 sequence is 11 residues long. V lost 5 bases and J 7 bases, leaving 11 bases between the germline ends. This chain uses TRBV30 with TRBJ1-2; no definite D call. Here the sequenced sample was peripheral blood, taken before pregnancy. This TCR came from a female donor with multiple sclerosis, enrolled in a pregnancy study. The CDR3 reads CAWEEGVGYTF. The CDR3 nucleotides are TGTGCCTGGGAGGAGGGTGTTGGCTACACCTTC.